This T cell receptor beta chain derives from a study of blood T cells in healthy people across ages. Study details: The template switching approach captured approximately one barcoded beta molecule for every two T cells.

Study-wide results and caveats: Diversity estimated from one million T cells was considered an underestimate.

The authors ran a second PCR of 7 to 11 cycles using a sample-barcoded 5' primer and a J-beta primer mix. TCRdb analysed the 5' RACE reads with MiXCR anew, one entry per CDR3 protein. The table has about 800,000 distinct CDR3 sequences, roughly 25% seen once. This clonotype was detected only a few times. Its specificity is not known. V was clipped by 5 bases and J by 4 bases, with 14 bases between them. CDR3 length equals 14 residues. Germline V gives CDR1 SGHAT, CDR2 FQNNGV. These data were likewise used in another study, on T cells of mothers and their children. From that second work: Biologically related mothers and children overlapped slightly more than unrelated pairs, a non-significant difference.

This TCR came from a boy younger than 18 in good health. The rearrangement uses TRBV11-2 and TRBJ1-2; D gene ambiguous. Input material: blood. CDR3 loop: CASSPERGTYGYTF. CDR3 nucleotide sequence: TGTGCCAGCAGCCCAGAGCGGGGAACCTATGGCTACACCTTC.